This passage covers 23 T cell receptor beta chains from one sample sequenced in a study of control samples from healthy donors and cancer patients. TCRdb's table, derived via immunoSEQ multiplex PCR, lists solely in-frame clones and lacks some. The data hold around 190,000 clones, with approximately 90% observed a single time. The sample comprised blood. Receptors originate from a man aged 25 to 40 in good health.

This clone was seen only once. This chain joins TRBV25-1 and TRBJ2-1; D might be TRBD2 (6 bases). Germline V lookup: CDR1 MGHDK, CDR2 SYGVNS. The CDR3 sequence is 11 residues long. The V and J ends lost 6 bases and 15 bases respectively, with 15 bases between them. As DNA, the CDR3 is TGTGCCAGCAGCCACCCGGGAGCTTTGTTCTTC. Residues: CASSHPGALFF. The whole variable domain, remainder taken from reference TRBV25-1 and TRBJ2-1, is EADIYQTPRYLVIGTGKKITLECSQTMGHDKMYWYQQDPGMELHLIHYSYGVNSTEKGDLSSESTVSRIRTEHFPLTLESARPSHTSQYLCASSHPGALFFGPGTRLTVL.

The genes are TRBV7-2 and TRBJ2-7, with D unclear. V shed 0 bases and J shed 7 bases, with 7 bases lying between them. This CDR3 comprises 12 residues. Per the germline V gene, CDR1 is SGHTA and CDR2 is FQGNSA. The CDR3 loop is CASSLAGMEQYF. CDR3 nucleotide sequence: TGTGCCAGCAGCTTAGCGGGCATGGAGCAGTACTTC.

The V gene is TRBV5-6, the J gene TRBJ1-5, with TRBD1 identical over 7 bases. With 3 bases clipped from V and 5 bases from J, the junction kept 8 bases outside the gene matches. Germline assignment: CDR1 SGHDT and CDR2 YYEEEE. The length of the CDR3 is 15 residues. The CDR3 protein is CASSSGQVGDQPQHF. The CDR3, as DNA: TGTGCCAGCAGCTCCGGACAGGTGGGGGATCAGCCCCAGCATTTT.

The V and J genes are TRBV5-6 and TRBJ2-2; tentative D call: TRBD2 (5 bases). There are 15 residues in the CDR3. Germline V lookup: CDR1 SGHDT, CDR2 YYEEEE. V dropped 2 bases and J dropped 3 bases, with 11 bases sitting between them. The CDR3 nucleotides read TGTGCCAGCAGCTTTGCTAGCCGAGACACCGGGGAGCTGTTTTTT. As protein: CASSFASRDTGELFF.

This chain links TRBV15 with TRBJ1-3; D may be TRBD1 (6 bases). The CDR3 runs 17 residues. Deletions cut 1 base from V and 4 bases from J, with 17 bases between. The V gene's germline CDR1 is LNHNV and CDR2 YYDKDF (reference sequence). The CDR3, as DNA: TGTGCCACCAGCAGAGCCTTCTGGGGGGCGCGGGGAAACACCATATATTTT. As protein: CATSRAFWGARGNTIYF.

The chain combines TRBV27 with TRBJ1-5; D is unclear. This CDR3 has 13 amino acids. V lost 3 bases and J lost 6, with 9 bases in between. Germline V lookup: CDR1 MNHEY, CDR2 SMNVEV (reference sequence). CDR3: CASSLSAGQPQHF. CDR3 bases: TGTGCCAGCAGTTTGTCTGCGGGTCAGCCCCAGCATTTT.

The chain couples TRBV6-2 or TRBV6-3 to TRBJ1-4; 9 nucleotides align to TRBD1. Looked up from germline, CDR1 is MNHEY and CDR2 is SVGEGT. With V trimmed by 2 bases and J by 8 bases, 6 bases remained unmatched. This CDR3 is 15 amino acids long. This CDR3 reads CASSYRGQGREKLFF. Written as DNA, the CDR3 is TGTGCCAGCAGTTACCGCGGACAGGGGAGGGAAAAACTGTTTTTT.

The J gene is TRBJ1-1, the V gene TRBV7-2; a weak D match, TRBD1 (6 bases). Germline CDR1 and CDR2: SGHTA and FQGNSA. This CDR3 is built from 13 residues. Trimming took 1 base from V and 5 from J, leaving 8 bases between them. CDR3: CASSLDRATEAFF. In nucleotides, the CDR3 is TGTGCCAGCAGCTTAGACAGGGCAACTGAAGCTTTCTTT.

The chain carries TRBV25-1 and TRBJ2-1, with TRBD2 matching 10 bases. This CDR3 has 14 amino acids. Germline V lookup: CDR1 MGHDK, CDR2 SYGVNS. V lost 6 bases to trimming and J lost 4 bases; unmatched junction nucleotides: 3. The CDR3 DNA reads as TGTGCCAGCAGCGATAGCGGGGGGTACAATGAGCAGTTCTTC. It translates to CASSDSGGYNEQFF.

The chain couples TRBV7-9 to TRBJ1-5, with 8 positions matching TRBD1. The CDR3 consists of 15 residues. Germline V gene lookup returns CDR1 SEHNR and CDR2 FQNEAQ (reference sequence). V gave up 5 bases and J gave up 0 bases; unmatched junction bases: 3. CDR3 nucleotides: TGTGCCAGCAGCCCCGGGACAGGTAGCAATCAGCCCCAGCATTTT. This translates into CASSPGTGSNQPQHF.

The chain links TRBV6-4 to TRBJ1-1; D might be TRBD1 (5 bases). CDR3 size: 13 residues. CDR1 and CDR2 (germline): MRHNA, SNTAGT. V was pared by 3 bases and J by 5 bases, with 10 bases between. For the CDR3, the DNA is TGTGCCAGCAGTGAGGGGTGGGGGACTGAAGCTTTCTTT. It is translated as CASSEGWGTEAFF.

The chain links TRBV11-2 to TRBJ2-7, with TRBD2 matching over 9 bases. V trimming: 4 bases; J trimming: 5 bases; junction bases outside the gene matches: 12. This CDR3 is 16 amino acids long. Germline CDR1 is SGHAT and CDR2 is FQNNGV. The CDR3 DNA sequence: TGTGCCAGCAGCTCGTTCCGTCAGCGGGAGGCCCACGAGCAGTACTTC. Translating it yields CASSSFRQREAHEQYF.

The V and J genes are TRBV19 and TRBJ2-7, with TRBD2 identical over 9 bases. This CDR3 is built from 15 residues. Losses at the gene ends were 5 bases for V and 3 bases for J; bases not matched to a gene: 8. From germline, CDR1 is LNHDA and CDR2 SQIVND (reference sequence). The CDR3: CASSGIAGDLYEQYF. In nucleotides, the CDR3 is TGTGCCAGTAGTGGGATAGCGGGAGACCTCTACGAGCAGTACTTC. The full variable domain, in which reference TRBV19 and TRBJ2-7 provide the parts outside the CDR3, is DGGITQSPKYLFRKEGQNVTLSCEQNLNHDAMYWYRQDPGQGLRLIYYSQIVNDFQKGDIAEGYSVSREKKESFPLTVTSAQKNPTAFYLCASSGIAGDLYEQYFGPGTRLTVT.

The rearrangement uses TRBV24-1 and TRBJ2-3; no clear D gene. Germline CDR1 is KGHDR and CDR2 is SFDVKD. The CDR3 has 17 residues. Trimming shortened V by 4 bases and J by 1 base, and 17 bases separated the two germline ends. The CDR3 region is CATSDRNSAAGTDTQYF. In DNA form, the CDR3 reads TGTGCCACCAGTGACCGCAATTCGGCTGCGGGCACAGATACGCAGTATTTT.

Concerning this clone: Other DNA sequences in the same sample also yield this CDR3. This chain joins TRBV7-2 and TRBJ1-2; D remains unclear. The CDR3 is 14 amino acids. Per germline, CDR1 SGHTA and CDR2 FQGNSA. Trimming cost V 5 bases and J 0 bases, with 10 bases left between them. Written as DNA, the CDR3 is TGTGCCAGCAGCCCCGCTCGGACTAACTATGGCTACACCTTC. This gives the protein CASSPARTNYGYTF.

The chain has TRBV27 and TRBJ1-5, with D unresolved. Germline V gives CDR1 MNHEY, CDR2 SMNVEV (reference sequence). This CDR3 is built from 13 residues. Between the trimmed V and J ends, which lost 3 bases and 6 bases, there was a span of 9 bases. The CDR3 loop reads CASSFRESQPQHF. In DNA, the CDR3 is TGTGCCAGCAGTTTTAGGGAAAGTCAGCCCCAGCATTTT.

The chain couples TRBV4-3 to TRBJ2-1, with TRBD2 matching over 7 bases. The germline V gene has CDR1 LGHNA and CDR2 YSLEER. The V gene end was trimmed by 5 bases and the J gene end by 7 bases; junction bases not matched to a gene: 2. The CDR3 covers 12 residues. The CDR3 DNA is TGCGCCAGCAGCTCCGGGGGGAATGAGCAGTTCTTC. It is translated as CASSSGGNEQFF.

The chain links TRBV10-1 to TRBJ1-2; a possible D gene is TRBD1 (5 bases). Between the trimmed V and J ends, which lost 4 bases and 2 bases, there was a span of 8 bases. Germline V lookup: CDR1 WNHNN, CDR2 SYGVQD (reference sequence). The CDR3 has 13 amino acids. As DNA, the CDR3 is TGCGCCAGCAGTGGCCCAGGGAACTATGGCTACACCTTC. Translated: CASSGPGNYGYTF.

The chain is built from TRBV9 and TRBJ2-1; 11 positions agree with TRBD1. The germline gives CDR1 SGDLS, CDR2 YYNGEE. The junction had 4 bases not matched to a gene; V was cut back by 4 bases and J by 4 bases. The CDR3 totals 15 residues. The CDR3 protein is CASSSGTGGYNEQFF. CDR3 nucleotides: TGTGCCAGCAGCTCCGGGACAGGGGGGTACAATGAGCAGTTCTTC.

The CDR3, as DNA: TGTGCCTGGAGTGTGGGGGCGGGGAACACTGAAGCTTTCTTT. It yields the protein CAWSVGAGNTEAFF. V and J are TRBV30 and TRBJ1-1; perhaps TRBD1 as D (6 bases). Deletions cut 0 bases from V and 1 base from J, with 9 bases between. Looked up from germline, CDR1 is GTSNPN and CDR2 is SVGIG (reference sequence). This CDR3 region has 14 residues.

This sequence joins TRBV5-5 and TRBJ2-3; 11 bases are shared with TRBD2. V lost 6 bases, J lost 3 bases, and 9 bases stayed unmatched. CDR1 SGHKS and CDR2 YYEKEE come from the germline V gene (reference sequence). The CDR3 length is 16 residues. The CDR3 nucleotides are TGTGCCAGCACCACAATAGCGGGAGGGATGACAGATACGCAGTATTTT. It yields the protein CASTTIAGGMTDTQYF.

The chain couples TRBV6-6 to TRBJ1-4; D is undetermined. The CDR3 totals 15 residues. V was trimmed by 0 bases and J by 8 bases, leaving 13 bases between them. Germline V lookup: CDR1 MNHNY, CDR2 SVGAGI (reference sequence). The CDR3 sequence: CASSYSGPRGEKLFF. CDR3 DNA sequence: TGTGCCAGCAGTTACTCCGGTCCCCGAGGAGAAAAACTGTTTTTT.

In its sample, this clone was seen many times. This chain connects TRBV3-1 (or the pseudogene TRBV3-2) to TRBJ2-6, with D unresolved. The V gene's germline CDR1 is LGHDT and CDR2 YNNKEL (reference sequence). The CDR3 extends over 17 amino acids. Trimming took 0 bases from V and 0 from J, leaving 9 bases between them. As DNA, the CDR3 is TGTGCCAGCAGCCAAGAGGGCAGCGCCTCTGGGGCCAACGTCCTGACTTTC. Its protein is CASSQEGSASGANVLTF.